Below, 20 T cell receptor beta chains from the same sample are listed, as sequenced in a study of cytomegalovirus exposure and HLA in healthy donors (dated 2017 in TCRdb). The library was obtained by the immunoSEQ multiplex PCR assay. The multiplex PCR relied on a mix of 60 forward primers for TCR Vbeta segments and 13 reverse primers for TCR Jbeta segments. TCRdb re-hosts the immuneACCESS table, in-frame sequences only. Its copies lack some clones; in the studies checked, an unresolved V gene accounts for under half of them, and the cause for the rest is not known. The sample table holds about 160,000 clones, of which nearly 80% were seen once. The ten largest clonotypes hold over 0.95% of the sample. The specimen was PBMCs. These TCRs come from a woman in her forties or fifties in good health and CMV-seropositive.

The CDR3 DNA reads TGTGCCAGCAGTTTCGGCGGGCTCACCCGGGAGCAGTACTTC. Translating it yields CASSFGGLTREQYF. The V call is TRBV28, the J call TRBJ2-7, with D possibly TRBD2 on 5 matching bases. Trimming shortened V by 3 bases and J by 7 bases, and 16 bases separated the two germline ends. Per germline, CDR1 MDHEN and CDR2 SYDVKM. CDR3 length: 14 residues.

The CDR3 loop is CASSWQDLTYEQYF. In DNA form, the CDR3 reads TGCGCCAGCAGCTGGCAGGACTTAACCTACGAGCAGTACTTC. V and J are TRBV5-1 and TRBJ2-7; D may be TRBD2 (5 bases). Trimming shortened V by 3 bases and J by 2 bases, and 12 bases separated the two germline ends. Germline V gene sequence: CDR1 SGHRS, CDR2 YFSETQ. The CDR3 totals 14 residues.

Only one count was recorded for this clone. The CDR3 is CASSIGTGGYEKLFF. The CDR3, as DNA: TGTGCCAGTAGTATTGGGACAGGGGGCTATGAAAAACTGTTTTTT. This rearrangement joins TRBV19 to TRBJ1-4; 12 nucleotides match TRBD1. The CDR3 consists of 15 residues. Trimming removed 3 bases from V and 6 bases from J; junction bases left unmatched: 2. Germline CDR1 is LNHDA and CDR2 is SQIVND (reference sequence).

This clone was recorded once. Here the CDR3 reads CASSYSTGSTYEQYF. CDR3 DNA: TGTGCCAGCAGTTACTCGACGGGGTCTACCTACGAGCAGTACTTC. The chain recombines TRBV6-6 with TRBJ2-7, with D perhaps matching TRBD2 (5 bases). The CDR3 runs 15 residues. Between the trimmed V and J ends, which lost 0 bases and 2 bases, there was a span of 11 bases. Looked up from germline, CDR1 is MNHNY and CDR2 is SVGAGI (reference sequence).

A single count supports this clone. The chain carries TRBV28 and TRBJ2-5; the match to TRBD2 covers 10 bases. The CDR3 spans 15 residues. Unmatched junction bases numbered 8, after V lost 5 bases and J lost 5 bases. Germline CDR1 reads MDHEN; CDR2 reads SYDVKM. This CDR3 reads CASSARGTSDETQYF. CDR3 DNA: TGTGCCAGCAGTGCCCGCGGGACTAGCGACGAGACCCAGTACTTC.

The CDR3 reads CASRTGTGGVEQFF. The CDR3 nucleotides are TGTGCCAGCAGAACCGGGACAGGGGGCGTTGAGCAGTTCTTC. The chain is built from TRBV6-5 and TRBJ2-1, with 12 bases that match TRBD1. The CDR3 runs 14 residues. The V and J ends lost 6 bases and 9 bases, in that order; junction bases with no gene match: 6. Germline-derived CDR1 and CDR2 are MNHEY and SVGAGI.

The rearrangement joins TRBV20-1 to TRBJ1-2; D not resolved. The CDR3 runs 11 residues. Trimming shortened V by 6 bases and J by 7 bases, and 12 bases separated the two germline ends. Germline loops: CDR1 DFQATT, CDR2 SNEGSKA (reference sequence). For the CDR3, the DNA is TGCAGTGCGGAATTGAGGTCTGGCTACACCTTC. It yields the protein CSAELRSGYTF.

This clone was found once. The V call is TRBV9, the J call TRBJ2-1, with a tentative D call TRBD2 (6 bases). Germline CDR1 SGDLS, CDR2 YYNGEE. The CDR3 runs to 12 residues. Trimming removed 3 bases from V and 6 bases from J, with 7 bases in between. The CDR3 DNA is TGTGCCAGCAGCGATAGCGGCAATGAGCAGTTCTTC. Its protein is CASSDSGNEQFF.

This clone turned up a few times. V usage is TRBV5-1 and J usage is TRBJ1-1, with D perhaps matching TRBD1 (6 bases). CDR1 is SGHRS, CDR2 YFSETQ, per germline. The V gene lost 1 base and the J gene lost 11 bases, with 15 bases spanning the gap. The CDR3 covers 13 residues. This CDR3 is CASSLQGSLRAFF. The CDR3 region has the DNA TGCGCCAGCAGCTTGCAGGGGTCCCTGAGGGCTTTCTTT. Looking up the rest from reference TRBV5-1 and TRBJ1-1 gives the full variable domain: KAGVTQTPRYLIKTRGQQVTLSCSPISGHRSVSWYQQTPGQGLQFLFEYFSETQRNKGNFPGRFSGRQFSNSRSEMNVSTLELGDSALYLCASSLQGSLRAFFGQGTRLTVV.

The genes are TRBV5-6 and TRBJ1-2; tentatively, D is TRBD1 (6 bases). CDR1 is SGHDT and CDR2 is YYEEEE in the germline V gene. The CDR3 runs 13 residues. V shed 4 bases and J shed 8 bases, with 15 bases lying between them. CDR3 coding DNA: TGTGCCAGCAGCCGCCGCCGCAGGGGCGGCTACACCTTC. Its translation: CASSRRRRGGYTF.

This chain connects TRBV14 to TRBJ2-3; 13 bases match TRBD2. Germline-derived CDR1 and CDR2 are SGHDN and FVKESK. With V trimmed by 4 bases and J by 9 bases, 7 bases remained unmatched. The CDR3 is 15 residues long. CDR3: CASSPRTSGRRTQYF. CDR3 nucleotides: TGTGCCAGCAGCCCTCGGACTAGCGGGAGAAGGACGCAGTATTTT.

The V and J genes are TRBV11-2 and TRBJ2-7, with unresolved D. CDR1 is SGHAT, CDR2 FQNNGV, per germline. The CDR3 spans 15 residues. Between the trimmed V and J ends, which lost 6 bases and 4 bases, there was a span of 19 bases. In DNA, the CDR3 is TGTGCCAGCAGTCATAATGTCCGACAAGTTTACGAGCAGTACTTC. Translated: CASSHNVRQVYEQYF.

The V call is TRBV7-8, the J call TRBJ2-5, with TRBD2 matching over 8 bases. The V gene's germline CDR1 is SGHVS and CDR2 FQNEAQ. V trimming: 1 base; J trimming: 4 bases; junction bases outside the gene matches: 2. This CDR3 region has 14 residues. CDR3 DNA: TGTGCCAGCAGCTTAGACAGCGGGGGAGAGACCCAGTACTTC. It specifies CASSLDSGGETQYF.

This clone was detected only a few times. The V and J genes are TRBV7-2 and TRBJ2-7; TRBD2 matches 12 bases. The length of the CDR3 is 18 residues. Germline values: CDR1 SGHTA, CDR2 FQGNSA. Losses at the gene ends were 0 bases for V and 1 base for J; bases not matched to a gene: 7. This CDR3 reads CASSLALLAGGPSYEQYF. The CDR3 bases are TGTGCCAGCAGCTTAGCGCTACTAGCGGGGGGCCCGTCCTACGAGCAGTACTTC.

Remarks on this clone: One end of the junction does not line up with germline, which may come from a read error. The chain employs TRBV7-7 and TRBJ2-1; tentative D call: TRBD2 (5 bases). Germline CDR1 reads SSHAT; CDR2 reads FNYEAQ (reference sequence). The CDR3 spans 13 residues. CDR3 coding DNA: TGTGCTAGCAGCCGCGACTATTACAATGAGCAGTTCTTC. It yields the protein CASSRDYYNEQFF. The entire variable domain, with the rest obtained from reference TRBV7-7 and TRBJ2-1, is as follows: GAGVSQSPRYKVTKRGQDVTLRCDPISSHATLYWYQQALGQGPEFLTYFNYEAQPDKSGLPSDRFSAERPEGSISTLTIQRTEQRDSAMYRCASSRDYYNEQFFGPGTRLTVL.

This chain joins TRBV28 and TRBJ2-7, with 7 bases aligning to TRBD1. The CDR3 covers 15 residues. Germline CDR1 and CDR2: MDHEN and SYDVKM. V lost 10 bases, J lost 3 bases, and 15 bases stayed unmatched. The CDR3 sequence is CATRGTPRGYYEQYF. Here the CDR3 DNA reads TGTGCCACCAGGGGGACACCTCGTGGATACTACGAGCAGTACTTC.

CDR3 in DNA: TGTGCCAGTAGATCGGACACCAGCTCAGGTTTCTTT. The encoded protein is CASRSDTSSGFF. This chain joins TRBV19 and TRBJ1-1, with D possibly TRBD1 on 5 matching bases. The CDR3 has 12 amino acids. CDR1 is LNHDA and CDR2 is SQIVND in the germline V gene (reference sequence). V shed 6 bases and J shed 13 bases, with 18 bases lying between them.

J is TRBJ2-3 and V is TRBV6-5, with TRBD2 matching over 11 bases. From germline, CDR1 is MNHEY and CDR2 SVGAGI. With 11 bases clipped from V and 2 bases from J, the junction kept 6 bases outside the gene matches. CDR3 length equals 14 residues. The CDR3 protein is CAARGLAATDTQYF. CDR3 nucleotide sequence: TGTGCCGCCAGGGGACTAGCGGCCACAGATACGCAGTATTTT.

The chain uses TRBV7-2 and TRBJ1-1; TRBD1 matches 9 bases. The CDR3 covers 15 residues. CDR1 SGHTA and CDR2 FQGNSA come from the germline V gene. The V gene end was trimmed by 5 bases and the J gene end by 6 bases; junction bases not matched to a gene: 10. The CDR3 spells CASSMAGTGRSEAFF. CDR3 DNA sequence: TGTGCCAGCAGCATGGCCGGGACAGGGCGTTCTGAAGCTTTCTTT.

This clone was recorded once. CDR3 amino acids: CASSLVSIGGENYGYTF. CDR3 DNA: TGTGCCAGCAGTTTAGTTTCAATTGGAGGGGAAAACTATGGCTACACCTTC. V gene TRBV28 combines with J gene TRBJ1-2, with D maybe TRBD1 (5 bases). Germline loops: CDR1 MDHEN, CDR2 SYDVKM. The CDR3 totals 17 residues. Trimming left V 2 bases short and J 2 bases short, with 18 bases between.